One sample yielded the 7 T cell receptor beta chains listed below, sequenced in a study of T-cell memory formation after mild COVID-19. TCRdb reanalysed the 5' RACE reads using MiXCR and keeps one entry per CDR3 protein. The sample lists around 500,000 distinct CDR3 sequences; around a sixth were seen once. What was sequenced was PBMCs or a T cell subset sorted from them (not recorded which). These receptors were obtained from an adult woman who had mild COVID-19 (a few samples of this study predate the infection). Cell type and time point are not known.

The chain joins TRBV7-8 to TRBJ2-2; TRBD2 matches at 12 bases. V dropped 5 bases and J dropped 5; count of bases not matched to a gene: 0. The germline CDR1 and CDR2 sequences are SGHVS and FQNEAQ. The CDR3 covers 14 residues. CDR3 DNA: TGTGCCAGCAGCACTAGCGGGAGGACCGGGGAGCTGTTTTTT. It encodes CASSTSGRTGELFF.

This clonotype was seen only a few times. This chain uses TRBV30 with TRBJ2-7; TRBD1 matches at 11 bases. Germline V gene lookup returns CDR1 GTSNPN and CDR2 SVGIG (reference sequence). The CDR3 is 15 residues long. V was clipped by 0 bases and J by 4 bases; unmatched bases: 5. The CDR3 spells CAWSVGGQGGYEQYF. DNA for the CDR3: TGTGCCTGGAGTGTTGGGGGACAGGGGGGATACGAGCAGTACTTC.

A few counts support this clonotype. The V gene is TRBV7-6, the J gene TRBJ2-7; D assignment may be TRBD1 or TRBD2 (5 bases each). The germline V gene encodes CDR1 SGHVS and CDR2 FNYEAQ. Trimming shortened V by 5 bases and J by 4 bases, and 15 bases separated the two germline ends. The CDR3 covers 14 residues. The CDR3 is CASSPTEGPYEQYF. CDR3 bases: TGTGCCAGCAGCCCGACAGAGGGACCTTACGAGCAGTACTTC.

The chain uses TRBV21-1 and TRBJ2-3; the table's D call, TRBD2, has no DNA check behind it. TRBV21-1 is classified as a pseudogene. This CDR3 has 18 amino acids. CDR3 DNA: TGTGCCAGCACCTCACTAGCGGGGGTCTCCTCCCTGACAGATACGCAGTATTTT. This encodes CASTSLAGVSSLTDTQYF.

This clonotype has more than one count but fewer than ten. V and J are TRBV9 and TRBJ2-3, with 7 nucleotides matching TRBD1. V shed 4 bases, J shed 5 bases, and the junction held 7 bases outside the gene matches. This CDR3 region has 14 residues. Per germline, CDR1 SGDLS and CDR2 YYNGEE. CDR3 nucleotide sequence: TGTGCCAGCAGCAAACGACAGGGTCAAGATACGCAGTATTTT. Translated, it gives CASSKRQGQDTQYF.

The CDR3 loop reads CASSPYTGQISSYEQYF. DNA for the CDR3: TGTGCCAGCTCACCATATACTGGACAGATTAGCTCCTACGAGCAGTACTTC. The V call is TRBV18, the J call TRBJ2-7; the D gene is possibly TRBD1 (6 bases). Per the germline V gene, CDR1 is KGHSH and CDR2 is LQKENI. The CDR3 is 17 amino acids. V lost 2 bases and J lost 0, with 17 bases in between.

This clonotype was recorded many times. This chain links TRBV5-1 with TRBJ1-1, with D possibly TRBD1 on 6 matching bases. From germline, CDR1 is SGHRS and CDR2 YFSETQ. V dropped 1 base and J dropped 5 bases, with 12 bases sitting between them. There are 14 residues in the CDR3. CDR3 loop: CASSLNGGRTEAFF. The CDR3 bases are TGCGCCAGCAGCTTGAACGGGGGCCGAACTGAAGCTTTCTTT.